This entry lists 4 T cell receptor beta chains sequenced from one sample in a study of T-cell reconstitution after alpha-beta-depleted transplantation in children listed by TCRdb under 2016. Read against the paper, the sample's treatment or condition label means: allogeneic hematopoietic cell transplantation with graft depleted of TCRalphabeta T cells and CD19 B cells. The library was generated by PCR. Sequencing relied on an Illumina HiSeq 2500. To normalize quantification of the TCRbeta repertoire, the TCR libraries were built with molecular barcoding that relied on unique molecular identifiers. The raw public data were reprocessed by TCRdb itself: fastp quality trimming at Q25, MiXCR clonotype calling, in-frame beta chains only. Rows are combined by CDR3 protein, so each entry shows the most common genes and DNA. This sample gives some 600,000 distinct CDR3 sequences in total; 13% of them show up just once. The ten largest clones add up to 2.2% of the sample.

This specimen was PBMCs, mostly from graft donor cells, taken 360 days after TCRalphabeta/CD19-depleted stem cell transplant. The source of these receptors is a male patient younger than 18 who had a stem cell transplant for acute myeloid leukemia, so the T cells may come from the graft donor.

The chain carries TRBV7-8 and TRBJ2-3, with TRBD1 as a possible D gene (7 bases). This CDR3 has 17 amino acids. The V gene lost 3 bases and the J gene lost 3 bases, with 19 bases spanning the gap. Germline V lookup: CDR1 SGHVS, CDR2 FQNEAQ. CDR3 DNA: TGTGCCAGCAGCTTCCTGACAGGGAGGCTCGGAACAGATACGCAGTATTTT. This gives the protein CASSFLTGRLGTDTQYF.

This clonotype came up a few times. The chain links TRBV4-2 to TRBJ2-7; a weak D match, TRBD2 (5 bases). CDR1 and CDR2 from the germline V gene are LGHNA and YNFKEQ. The germline V and J ends were trimmed by 2 bases and 4 bases, with 12 bases remaining between them. The CDR3 is 14 amino acids. The CDR3 region is CASSQPPAAYEQYF. In nucleotides, the CDR3 is TGTGCCAGCAGCCAACCCCCAGCGGCTTACGAGCAGTACTTC.

This clonotype was found many times. The V call is TRBV28, the J call TRBJ1-5, with D tentatively TRBD1 (6 bases). Germline V gene lookup returns CDR1 MDHEN and CDR2 SYDVKM. Trimming stripped 3 bases from V and 2 bases from J, with 26 bases between. The CDR3 runs to 20 residues. This CDR3 reads CASSFHFGGRGSIGNQPQHF. As DNA, the CDR3 is TGTGCCAGCAGTTTTCATTTTGGGGGGCGCGGTAGTATCGGCAATCAGCCCCAGCATTTT.

The V and J genes are TRBV27 and TRBJ2-7; D is undetermined. V was cut by 6 bases and J by 4 bases, with 10 bases left in between. The length of the CDR3 is 12 residues. Germline V gene sequence: CDR1 MNHEY, CDR2 SMNVEV (reference sequence). The DNA of the CDR3 is TGTGCCAGCAGCCCCCCCGATTACGAGCAGTACTTC. Translation gives CASSPPDYEQYF.